The clone carrying this T cell receptor beta chain has ten or more counts. Its antigen is still unknown. Losses at the gene ends were 7 bases for V and 8 bases for J; bases not matched to a gene: 10. The CDR3 runs 14 residues. This sample was included in a study of breast tumors, draining lymph nodes, adjacent tissues. Overall study results and limits: Tumor TCR diversity was below lymph nodes but above nontumor tissue. The data were judged consistent with most tumor T cells coming from lymph node and expanding in tumor. Luminal-like breast cancer showed significantly higher tumor–nontumor repertoire similarity than basal-like.

Axillary draining lymph nodes of breast cancer patients supplied the node samples. TCRdb reanalysed the multiplex PCR reads using MiXCR and keeps one entry per CDR3 protein. The repertoire consists of about 110,000 distinct CDR3 sequences, with less than 40% occurring once and the leading ten covering approximately 5%. The specimen sequenced was axillary lymph node tissue. This sequence joins TRBV12-3 or TRBV12-4 and TRBJ1-4, with TRBD1 matching over 7 bases. The sequence was obtained from a female donor with breast cancer. Some clones in this sample may be carry-over from other donors' samples. CDR3 sequence reads: CASTPTGEGEKLFF. Here the CDR3 DNA reads TGTGCCAGCACCCCAACAGGGGAAGGAGAAAAACTGTTTTTT.